Sequencing of this TCR beta chain was carried out in a study of cytomegalovirus exposure and HLA in healthy donors. Study details: There were about 85 million unique TCRs (from HLA-typed donors) in an early data release. General study points: Later analysis showed most CMV-associated TCR beta chains appearing HLA-restricted.

Trimming removed 3 bases from V and 1 base from J, with 9 bases in between. CDR3 size: 14 residues. Germline V gene data show CDR1 as WNHNN and CDR2 as SYGVQD (reference sequence). PCR was performed using 60 Vbeta and 13 Jbeta primers. Repertoires were generated with immunoSEQ multiplex PCR, while TCRdb's copy carries only in-frame clones and drops some. In total, the table holds about 79,000 clones. A remark on this clone: Its matching antigen is unknown.

The chain combines TRBV10-1 with TRBJ1-1; tentatively, D is TRBD1 (5 bases). Sequencing used PBMCs. The TCR was taken from a man aged 25 to 40 in good health and CMV-seronegative. CDR3 in DNA: TGCGCCAGCAGTGAAAACAGGTGGAACACTGAAGCTTTCTTT. Protein sequence: CASSENRWNTEAFF.